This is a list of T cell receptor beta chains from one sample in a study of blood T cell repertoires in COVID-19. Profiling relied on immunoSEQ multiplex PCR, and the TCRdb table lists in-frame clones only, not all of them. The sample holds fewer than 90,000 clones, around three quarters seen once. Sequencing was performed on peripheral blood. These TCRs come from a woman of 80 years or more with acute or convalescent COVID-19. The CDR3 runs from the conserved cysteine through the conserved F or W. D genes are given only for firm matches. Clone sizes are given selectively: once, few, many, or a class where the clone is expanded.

DNA: TGTGCCAGCAGCTTACAGGGGGCTTCAAACACTGAAGCTTTCTTT
CDR3: CASSLQGASNTEAFF
length: 15
size: NA
D: TRBD1
V: TRBV7-9
J: TRBJ1-1

DNA: TGTGCCAGCAGCTACAGGGGGCGCGACATCACCGGGGAGCTGTTTTTT
CDR3: CASSYRGRDITGELFF
length: 16
size: NA
D: TRBD1
V: TRBV5-4
J: TRBJ2-2

DNA: TGTGCCAGCAGTCGTGCGGGGCGTAGAGGCACTGAAGCTTTCTTT
CDR3: CASSRAGRRGTEAFF
length: 15
size: NA
D: NA
V: TRBV6-5
J: TRBJ1-1

DNA: TGCAGCACCCAAAGCGGGGCCAATGAGCAGTTCTTC
CDR3: CSTQSGANEQFF
length: 12
size: NA
D: TRBD2
V: TRBV29-1
J: TRBJ2-1

DNA: TGTGCCAGCTCATCACTAGCGGCAGATACGCAGTATTTT
CDR3: CASSSLAADTQYF
length: 13
size: NA
D: TRBD2
V: TRBV18
J: TRBJ2-3

DNA: TGCGCCAGCAGCTTGGGGGCCCGACAGGGGGTGAACACTGAAGCTTTCTTT
CDR3: CASSLGARQGVNTEAFF
length: 17
size: NA
D: TRBD1
V: TRBV5-1
J: TRBJ1-1

DNA: TGTGCCAGCAGATCCGACAGACGCTCTGGAAACACCATATATTTT
CDR3: CASRSDRRSGNTIYF
length: 15
size: many
D: NA
V: TRBV6-6
J: TRBJ1-3

DNA: TGCGCCAGCAGAACAGGGGAGGGAAACACCATATATTTT
CDR3: CASRTGEGNTIYF
length: 13
size: NA
D: TRBD1
V: TRBV5-1
J: TRBJ1-3

DNA: TGTGCCAGCAGCCCCCAGGGACAGGGGGGAGAAGAGACCCAGTACTTC
CDR3: CASSPQGQGGEETQYF
length: 16
size: NA
D: TRBD1
V: TRBV7-3
J: TRBJ2-5

DNA: TGTGCCAGCTCACACGGGACTAGTCTAGAGACCCAGTACTTC
CDR3: CASSHGTSLETQYF
length: 14
size: NA
D: TRBD2
V: TRBV18
J: TRBJ2-5

DNA: TGTGCCAGCAGTCAACAGGGCCCCTACAATGAGCAGTTCTTC
CDR3: CASSQQGPYNEQFF
length: 14
size: NA
D: NA
V: TRBV2
J: TRBJ2-1